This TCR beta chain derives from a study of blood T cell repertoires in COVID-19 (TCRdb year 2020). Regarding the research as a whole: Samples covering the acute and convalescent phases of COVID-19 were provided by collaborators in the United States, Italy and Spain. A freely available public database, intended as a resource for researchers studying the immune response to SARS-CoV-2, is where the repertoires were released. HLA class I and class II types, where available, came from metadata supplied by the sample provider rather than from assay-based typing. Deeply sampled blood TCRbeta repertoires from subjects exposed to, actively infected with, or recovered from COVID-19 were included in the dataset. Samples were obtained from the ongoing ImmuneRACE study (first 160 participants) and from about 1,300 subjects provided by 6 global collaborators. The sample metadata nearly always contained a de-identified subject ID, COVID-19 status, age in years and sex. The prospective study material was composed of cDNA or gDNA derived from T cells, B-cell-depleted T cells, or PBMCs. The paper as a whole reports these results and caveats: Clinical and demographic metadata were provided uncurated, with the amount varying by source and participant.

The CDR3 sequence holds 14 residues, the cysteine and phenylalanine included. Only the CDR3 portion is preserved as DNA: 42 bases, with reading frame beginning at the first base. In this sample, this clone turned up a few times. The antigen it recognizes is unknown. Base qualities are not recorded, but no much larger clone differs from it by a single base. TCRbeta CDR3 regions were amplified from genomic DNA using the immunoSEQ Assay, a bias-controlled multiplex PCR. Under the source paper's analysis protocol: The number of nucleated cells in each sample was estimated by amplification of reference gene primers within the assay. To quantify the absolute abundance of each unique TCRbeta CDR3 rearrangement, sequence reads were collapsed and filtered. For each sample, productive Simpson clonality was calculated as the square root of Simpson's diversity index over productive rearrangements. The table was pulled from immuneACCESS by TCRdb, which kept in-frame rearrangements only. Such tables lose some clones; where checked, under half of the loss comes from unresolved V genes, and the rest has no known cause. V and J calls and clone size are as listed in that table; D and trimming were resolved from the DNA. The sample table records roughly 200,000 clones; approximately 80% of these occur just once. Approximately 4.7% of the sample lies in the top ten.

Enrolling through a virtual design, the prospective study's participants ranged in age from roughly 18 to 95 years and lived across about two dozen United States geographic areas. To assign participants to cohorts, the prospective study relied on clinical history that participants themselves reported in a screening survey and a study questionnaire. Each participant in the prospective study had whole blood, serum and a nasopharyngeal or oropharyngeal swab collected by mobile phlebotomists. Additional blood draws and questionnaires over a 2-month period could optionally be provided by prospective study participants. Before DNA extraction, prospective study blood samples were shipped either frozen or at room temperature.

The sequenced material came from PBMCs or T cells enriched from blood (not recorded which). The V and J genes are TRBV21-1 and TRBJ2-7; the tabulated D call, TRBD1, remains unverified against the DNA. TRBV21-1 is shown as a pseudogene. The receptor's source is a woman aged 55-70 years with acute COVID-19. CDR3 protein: CASSKNHSRYEQYF. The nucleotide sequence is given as TGTGCCAGCAGCAAAAACCACAGCCGCTACGAGCAGTACTTC.